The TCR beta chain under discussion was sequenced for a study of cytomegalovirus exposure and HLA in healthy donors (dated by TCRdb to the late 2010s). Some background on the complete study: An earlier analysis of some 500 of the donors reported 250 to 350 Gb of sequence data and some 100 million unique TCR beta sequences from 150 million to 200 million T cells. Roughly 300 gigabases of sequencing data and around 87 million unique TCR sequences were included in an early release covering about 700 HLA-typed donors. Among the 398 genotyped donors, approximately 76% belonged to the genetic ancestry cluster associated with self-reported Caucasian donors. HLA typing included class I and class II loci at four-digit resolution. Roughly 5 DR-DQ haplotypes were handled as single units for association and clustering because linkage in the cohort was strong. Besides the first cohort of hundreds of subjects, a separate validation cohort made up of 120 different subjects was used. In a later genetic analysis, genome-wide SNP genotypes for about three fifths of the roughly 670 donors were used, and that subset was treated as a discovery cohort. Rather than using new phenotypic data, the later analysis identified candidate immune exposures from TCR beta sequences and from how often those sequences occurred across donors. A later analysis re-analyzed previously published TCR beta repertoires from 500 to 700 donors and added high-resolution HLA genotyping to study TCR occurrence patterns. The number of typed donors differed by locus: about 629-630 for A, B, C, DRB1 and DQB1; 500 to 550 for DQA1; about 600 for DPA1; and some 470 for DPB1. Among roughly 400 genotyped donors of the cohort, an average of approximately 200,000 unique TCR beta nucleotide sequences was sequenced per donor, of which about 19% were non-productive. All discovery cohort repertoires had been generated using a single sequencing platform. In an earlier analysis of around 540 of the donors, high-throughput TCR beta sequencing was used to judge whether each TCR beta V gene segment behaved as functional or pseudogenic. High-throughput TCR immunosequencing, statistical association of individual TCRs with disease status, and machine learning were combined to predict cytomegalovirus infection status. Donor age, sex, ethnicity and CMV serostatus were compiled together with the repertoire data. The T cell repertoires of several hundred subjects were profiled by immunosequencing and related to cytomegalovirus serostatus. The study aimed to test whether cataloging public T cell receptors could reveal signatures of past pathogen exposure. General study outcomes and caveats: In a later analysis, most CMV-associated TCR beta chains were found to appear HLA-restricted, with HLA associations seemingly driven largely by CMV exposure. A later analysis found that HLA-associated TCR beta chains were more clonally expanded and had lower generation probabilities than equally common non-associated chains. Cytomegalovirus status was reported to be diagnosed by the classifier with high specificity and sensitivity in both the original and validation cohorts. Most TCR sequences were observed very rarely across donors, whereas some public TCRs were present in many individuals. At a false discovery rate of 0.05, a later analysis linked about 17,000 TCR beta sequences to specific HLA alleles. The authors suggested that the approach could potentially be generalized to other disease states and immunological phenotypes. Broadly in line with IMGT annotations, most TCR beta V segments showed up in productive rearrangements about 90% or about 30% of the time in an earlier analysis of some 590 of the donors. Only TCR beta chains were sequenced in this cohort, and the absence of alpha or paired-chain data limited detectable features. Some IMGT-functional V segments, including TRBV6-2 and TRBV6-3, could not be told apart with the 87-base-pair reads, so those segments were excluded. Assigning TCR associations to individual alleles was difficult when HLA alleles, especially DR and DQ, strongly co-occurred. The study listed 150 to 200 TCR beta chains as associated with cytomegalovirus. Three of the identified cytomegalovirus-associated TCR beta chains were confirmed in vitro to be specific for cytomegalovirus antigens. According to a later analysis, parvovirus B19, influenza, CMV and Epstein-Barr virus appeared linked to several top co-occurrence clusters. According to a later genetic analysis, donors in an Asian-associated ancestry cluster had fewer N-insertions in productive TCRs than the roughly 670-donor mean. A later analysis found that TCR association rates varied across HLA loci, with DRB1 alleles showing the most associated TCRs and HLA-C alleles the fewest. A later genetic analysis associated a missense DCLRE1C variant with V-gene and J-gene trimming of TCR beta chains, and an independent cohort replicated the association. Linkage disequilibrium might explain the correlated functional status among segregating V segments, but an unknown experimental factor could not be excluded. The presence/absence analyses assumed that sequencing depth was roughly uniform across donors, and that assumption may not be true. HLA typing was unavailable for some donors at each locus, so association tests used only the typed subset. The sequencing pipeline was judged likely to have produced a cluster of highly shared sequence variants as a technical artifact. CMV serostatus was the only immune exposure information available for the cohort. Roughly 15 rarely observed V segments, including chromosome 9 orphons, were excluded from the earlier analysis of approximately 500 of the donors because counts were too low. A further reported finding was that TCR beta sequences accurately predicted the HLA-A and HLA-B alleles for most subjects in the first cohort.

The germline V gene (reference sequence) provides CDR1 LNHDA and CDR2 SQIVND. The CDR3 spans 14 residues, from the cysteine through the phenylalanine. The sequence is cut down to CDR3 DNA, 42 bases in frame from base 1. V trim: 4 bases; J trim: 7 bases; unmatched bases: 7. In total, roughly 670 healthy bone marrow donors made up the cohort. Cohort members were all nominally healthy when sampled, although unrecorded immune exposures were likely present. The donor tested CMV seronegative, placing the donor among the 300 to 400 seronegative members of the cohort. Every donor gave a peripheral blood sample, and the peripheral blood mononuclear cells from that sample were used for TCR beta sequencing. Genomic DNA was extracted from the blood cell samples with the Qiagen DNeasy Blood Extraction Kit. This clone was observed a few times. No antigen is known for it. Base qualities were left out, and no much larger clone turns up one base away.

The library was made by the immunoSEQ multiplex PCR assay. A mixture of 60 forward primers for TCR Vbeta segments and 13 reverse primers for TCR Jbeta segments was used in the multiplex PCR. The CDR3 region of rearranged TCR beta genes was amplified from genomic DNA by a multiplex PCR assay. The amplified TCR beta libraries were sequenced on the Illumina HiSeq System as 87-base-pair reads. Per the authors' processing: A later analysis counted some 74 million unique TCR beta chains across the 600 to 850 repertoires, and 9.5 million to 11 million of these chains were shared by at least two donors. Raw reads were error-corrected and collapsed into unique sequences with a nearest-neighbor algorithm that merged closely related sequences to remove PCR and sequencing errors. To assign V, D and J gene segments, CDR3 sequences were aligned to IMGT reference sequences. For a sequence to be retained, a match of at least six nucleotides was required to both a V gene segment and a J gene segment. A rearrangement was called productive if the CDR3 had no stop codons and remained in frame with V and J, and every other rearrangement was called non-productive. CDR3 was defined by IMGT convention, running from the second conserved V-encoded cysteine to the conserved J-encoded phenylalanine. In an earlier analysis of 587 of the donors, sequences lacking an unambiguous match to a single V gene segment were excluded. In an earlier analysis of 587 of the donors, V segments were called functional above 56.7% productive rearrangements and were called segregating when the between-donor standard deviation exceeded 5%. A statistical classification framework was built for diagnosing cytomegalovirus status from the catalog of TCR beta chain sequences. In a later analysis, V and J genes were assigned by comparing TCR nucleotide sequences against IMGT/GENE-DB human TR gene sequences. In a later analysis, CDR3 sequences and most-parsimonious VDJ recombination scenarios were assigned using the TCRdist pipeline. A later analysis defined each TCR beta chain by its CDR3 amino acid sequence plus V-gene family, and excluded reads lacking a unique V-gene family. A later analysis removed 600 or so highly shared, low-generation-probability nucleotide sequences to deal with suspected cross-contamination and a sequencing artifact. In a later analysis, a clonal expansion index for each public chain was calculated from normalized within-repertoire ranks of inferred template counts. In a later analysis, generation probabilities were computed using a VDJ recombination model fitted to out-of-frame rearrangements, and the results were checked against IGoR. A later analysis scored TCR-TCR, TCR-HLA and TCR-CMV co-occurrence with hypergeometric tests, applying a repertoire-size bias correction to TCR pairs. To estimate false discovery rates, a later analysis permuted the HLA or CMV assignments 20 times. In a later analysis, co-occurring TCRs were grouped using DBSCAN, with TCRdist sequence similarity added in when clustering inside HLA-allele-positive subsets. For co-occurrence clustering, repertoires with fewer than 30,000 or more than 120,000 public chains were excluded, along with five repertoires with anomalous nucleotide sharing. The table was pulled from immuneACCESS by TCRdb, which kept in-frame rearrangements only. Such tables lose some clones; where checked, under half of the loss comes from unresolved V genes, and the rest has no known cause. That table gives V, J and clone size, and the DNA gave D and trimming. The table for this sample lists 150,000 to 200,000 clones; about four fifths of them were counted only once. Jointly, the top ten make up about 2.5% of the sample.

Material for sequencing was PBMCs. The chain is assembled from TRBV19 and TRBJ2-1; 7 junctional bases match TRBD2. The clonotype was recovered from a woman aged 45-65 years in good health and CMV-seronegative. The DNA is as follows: TGTGCCAGTAGTAAGGCGGGAGCATGGAATGAGCAGTTCTTC. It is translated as CASSKAGAWNEQFF.